Below, one T cell receptor beta chain is given with its context. This clonotype was detected many times. Its specific antigen is unknown. No per-base quality is available; no much larger clone lies one base away. The data originate from a study of T-cell reconstitution after alpha-beta-depleted transplantation in children (dated by TCRdb to between 2015 and 2016). Turning to the overall study: Using TCR repertoire profiling, the study quantitatively followed how T-cell immune reconstitution unfolded in children after TCRalphabeta/CD19-depleted allogeneic hematopoietic cell transplantation. The paper's findings and limits, for the study overall: The apparently early alphabetaT-cell count recovery about two months after transplant was reportedly dependent on only several hundred rapidly expanded clones derived from non-depleted graft cells. The high TCRbeta diversity at day 60 in some patients was ascribed to recipient T cells and intrathymic progenitors that had survived conditioning. Hyperexpanded clone frequencies declined over subsequent months; after one year, T-cell counts and TCRbeta diversity were mostly attributed to newly produced T cells.

The method behind the library was PCR. Data came from an Illumina HiSeq 2500. Molecular barcoding was employed in the preparation of TCR libraries, with unique molecular identifiers being used to normalize TCRbeta repertoire quantification. TCRdb trimmed the raw reads at Q25, called clones with MiXCR and kept productive beta chains. Rows with a matching CDR3 protein are joined into one entry that keeps the most common DNA and genes. The sample contains 200,000 to 250,000 distinct CDR3 sequences, around 7.8% of them found a single time. 5% to 7% of the sample lies in the top ten. What this sample's treatment or condition label stands for: allogeneic hematopoietic cell transplantation with graft depleted of TCRalphabeta T cells and CD19 B cells. The transplant recipients were children given TCRalphabeta/CD19-depleted allogeneic hematopoietic cell grafts. Via the germline V gene, CDR1 is SGHVS and CDR2 FQNEAQ. Trimming removed 3 bases from V and 3 bases from J, leaving 15 bases between the germline ends. From its cysteine to its phenylalanine, the CDR3 spans 16 amino acids. Kept here is only the CDR3 DNA, which spans 48 bases and is read in frame from base 1.

The sample consisted of PBMCs, mostly from graft donor cells, taken 180 days after TCRalphabeta/CD19-depleted stem cell transplant. The source of this sequence is a male patient younger than 18 who had a stem cell transplant for acute lymphoblastic leukemia, so the T cells may come from the graft donor. Recombination joined TRBV7-8 with TRBJ1-3, with the D gene uncertain. The CDR3 loop reads CASSFAAVGNGNTIYF. The DNA sequence is as follows: TGTGCCAGCAGCTTCGCAGCGGTAGGGAATGGAAACACCATATATTTT. Full variable domain (CDR3 extended with the reference TRBV7-8 and TRBJ1-3 proteins): GAGVSQSPRYKVAKRGQDVALRCDPISGHVSLFWYQQALGQGPEFLTYFQNEAQLDKSGLPSDRFFAERPEGSVSTLKIQRTQQEDSAVYLCASSFAAVGNGNTIYFGEGSWLTVV.